This T cell receptor (beta chain) emerged from a study of blood T cell repertoires in COVID-19 (TCRdb year 2020). As for the study more broadly: Samples covering the acute and convalescent phases of COVID-19 were provided by collaborators in the United States, Italy and Spain. The prospective study material was composed of cDNA or gDNA derived from T cells, B-cell-depleted T cells, or PBMCs. Deeply sampled blood TCRbeta repertoires from subjects exposed to, actively infected with, or recovered from COVID-19 were included in the dataset. The repertoires were made available in a free public database intended to serve as a resource for research on the immune response to SARS-CoV-2. The samples were drawn from two sources: the first 160 participants of the ongoing ImmuneRACE study, and over 950 subjects contributed by 6 global collaborators. The sample metadata nearly always contained a de-identified subject ID, COVID-19 status, age in years and sex. Where available, HLA class I and class II types were obtained from metadata supplied by the sample provider rather than from assay-based typing.

About this clone: Its antigen has not been determined. There are no base qualities to consult, and no much larger clone falls within one base.

TCRbeta CDR3 regions were amplified from genomic DNA by means of the immunoSEQ Assay, a bias-controlled multiplex PCR. For the original study's pipeline: Nucleated cell counts per sample were estimated from amplification of reference gene primers within the assay. To quantify the absolute abundance of each unique TCRbeta CDR3 rearrangement, sequence reads were collapsed and filtered. For each sample, productive Simpson clonality was calculated as the square root of Simpson's diversity index over productive rearrangements. What TCRdb holds here is the immuneACCESS table cut down to in-frame rearrangements. Part of the clones is not present; checked against another copy, under half of the missing clones reflect an unresolved V gene, and the others are unexplained. V, J and clone size derive from that table, while D and trimming were established from the DNA sequence. Present in this sample are more than 70,000 clones, roughly 87% of which were seen just once. The biggest ten clones account for around 2.9% of the sample.

Inclusive of the bounding cysteine and phenylalanine, the CDR3 is 12 residues long. The sequence is cut down to CDR3 DNA, 36 bases in frame from base 1. Here is what the overall study found, with its caveats: The amount of clinical and demographic metadata varied by source and participant and was provided uncurated.

The collaborating institutions used their own protocols to collect whole blood in K2EDTA tubes. Collaborator samples were shipped for TCRbeta analysis as frozen whole blood, isolated PBMCs, or DNA extracted from either sample type. The sequence links TRBV12-1 to TRBJ1-1. TRBV12-1 is flagged as a pseudogene. This TCR came from a woman aged 45 to 65 with active or convalescent COVID-19. Material: peripheral blood. The sequenced DNA: TGTGGGACCGGGGGGGGTGGCACTGAAGCTTTCTTT. It translates as CGTGGGGTEAFF.